This TCR beta chain was recovered during a study of blood T cell repertoires in COVID-19. Study overall: Nucleic acid was either cDNA or gDNA, and it came from T cells, B-cell-depleted T cells, or PBMCs.

Repertoires were generated with immunoSEQ multiplex PCR, while TCRdb's copy carries only in-frame clones and drops some. The profile shows 130,000 to 150,000 clones, roughly 80% of them singletons. Trimming cost V 4 bases and J 10 bases, with 20 bases left between them. Germline V lookup: CDR1 MDHEN, CDR2 SYDVKM. This CDR3 contains 15 residues. The chain employs TRBV28 and TRBJ1-5; unclear D gene. The specimen was peripheral blood. This receptor was obtained from a woman aged 40 to 49 with active or convalescent COVID-19. This chain's CDR3 is CASSSPWGGYDPQHF. CDR3 nucleotides: TGTGCCAGCAGTTCCCCCTGGGGAGGCTACGACCCCCAGCATTTT.